A selection of T cell receptor beta chains follows, all from one sample in a study of CD8 T cells in ankylosing spondylitis. TCRdb re-derived calls from the 5' RACE reads in MiXCR, one entry per CDR3 protein. Found here are about 42,000 distinct CDR3 sequences, over 3.5% of them singletons; the top ten hold around 3.6%. The sequenced sample consisted of blood, either unsorted or a sorted T cell fraction (not recorded which). The receptors here all came from a female donor with ankylosing spondylitis or in good health (not recorded which). Both conserved end residues are part of each CDR3. A D gene is named only where the DNA matches it firmly. Rows give clone size only sometimes, using once, few, many, or a class for an expanded clone.

d_gene: -; j_gene: TRBJ2-2; v_gene: TRBV9; abundance: many; CDR3nt: TGTGCCAGCAGCGTAGTACAGAACACCGGGGAGCTGTTTTTT; CDR3aa: CASSVVQNTGELFF
d_gene: -; j_gene: TRBJ2-7; v_gene: TRBV21-1; abundance: -; CDR3nt: TGTGCCAGCAGCAACTACGGGGGCGAGCAGTACTTC; CDR3aa: CASSNYGGEQYF
d_gene: TRBD1; j_gene: TRBJ2-7; v_gene: TRBV9; abundance: many; CDR3nt: TGTGCCAGCAGCGTAGACGCAGGACAGGGGCGGTACGAGCAGTACTTC; CDR3aa: CASSVDAGQGRYEQYF
d_gene: -; j_gene: TRBJ2-1; v_gene: TRBV9; abundance: many; CDR3nt: TGTGCCAGCAGCGCGCTGGATGAGCAGTTCTTC; CDR3aa: CASSALDEQFF
d_gene: -; j_gene: TRBJ1-2; v_gene: TRBV9; abundance: many; CDR3nt: TGTGCCAGCAGCGCCTTAGGGACCACGTATGGCTACACCTTC; CDR3aa: CASSALGTTYGYTF
d_gene: TRBD1; j_gene: TRBJ1-2; v_gene: TRBV9; abundance: many; CDR3nt: TGTGCCAGCAGCGCAGGGGGATCGGGGTGGAACTATGGCTACACCTTC; CDR3aa: CASSAGGSGWNYGYTF
d_gene: -; j_gene: TRBJ2-3; v_gene: TRBV9; abundance: many; CDR3nt: TGTGCCAGCAGCGTGGAAGGTATAGATACGCAGTATTTT; CDR3aa: CASSVEGIDTQYF
d_gene: -; j_gene: TRBJ1-5; v_gene: TRBV9; abundance: few; CDR3nt: TGTGCCAGCAGCGTAGAAGCAGGCCAGCCCCAGCATTTT; CDR3aa: CASSVEAGQPQHF
d_gene: -; j_gene: TRBJ2-3; v_gene: TRBV9; abundance: medium-sized; CDR3nt: TGTGCCAGCAGTTCAAGGGGCGGGGATACGCAGTATTTT; CDR3aa: CASSSRGGDTQYF
d_gene: -; j_gene: TRBJ2-1; v_gene: TRBV9; abundance: many; CDR3nt: TGTGCCAGCAGCGTAGCTCTGGGTATCTACAATGAGCAGTTCTTC; CDR3aa: CASSVALGIYNEQFF
d_gene: -; j_gene: TRBJ2-1; v_gene: TRBV9; abundance: many; CDR3nt: TGTGCCAGCAGCGAGGGGGGAGCGTACAATGAGCAGTTCTTC; CDR3aa: CASSEGGAYNEQFF
d_gene: -; j_gene: TRBJ2-1; v_gene: TRBV9; abundance: many; CDR3nt: TGTGCCAGCAGCGTAGAGCCTCGAGGGGGTCAAGGTGAGCAGTTCTTC; CDR3aa: CASSVEPRGGQGEQFF
d_gene: -; j_gene: TRBJ2-1; v_gene: TRBV9; abundance: many; CDR3nt: TGTGCCAGCAGCGTAGGGACAGCTTACAATGAGCAGTTCTTC; CDR3aa: CASSVGTAYNEQFF